The next 10 T cell receptor beta chains were all read from a single sample in a study of blood T cell repertoires in COVID-19. Assay: immunoSEQ multiplex PCR; the TCRdb copy retains only in-frame clones and omits some. Among 150,000 to 180,000 clones listed, roughly four fifths were seen once. Sequenced input: peripheral blood. The receptors were gathered from an elderly man with acute or convalescent COVID-19.

The chain combines TRBV5-5 with TRBJ1-3; D ambiguous. Germline CDR1 SGHKS, CDR2 YYEKEE (reference sequence). CDR3 length: 15 residues. Trimming pared 6 bases from V and 4 bases from J, leaving 17 bases between. CDR3 bases: TGTGCCAGCACCGTCGGAGTAGGGAGCGGAAACACCATATATTTT. Its protein product is CASTVGVGSGNTIYF.

The chain recombines TRBV11-3 with TRBJ2-3; D is possibly TRBD2 (5 bases). This CDR3 comprises 17 residues. V lost 5 bases to trimming and J lost 2 bases, with 20 bases between them. CDR1 and CDR2 (germline): SGHNT, YENEEA. CDR3 amino acids: CASSPSLALGNTDTQYF. The CDR3 DNA sequence: TGTGCCAGCAGCCCTAGTCTAGCTCTGGGTAACACAGATACGCAGTATTTT.

The chain is built from TRBV3-1 (or the pseudogene TRBV3-2) and TRBJ2-3; D perhaps matches TRBD2 (6 bases). The germline V and J ends were trimmed by 3 bases and 1 base, with 8 bases remaining between them. CDR3 size: 14 residues. Per the germline V gene, CDR1 is LGHDT and CDR2 is YNNKEL (reference sequence). CDR3 bases: TGTGCCAGCAGCCATGGAGGGGGCACAGATACGCAGTATTTT. Translating it yields CASSHGGGTDTQYF.

A word on this clone: Other DNA sequences from this sample encode an identical CDR3 as well. The V and J genes are TRBV18 and TRBJ2-2; TRBD1 agrees at 8 bases. Looked up from germline, CDR1 is KGHSH and CDR2 is LQKENI. CDR3 length equals 15 residues. The ends lost 5 bases at V and 1 base at J; junction bases unmatched: 3. Here the CDR3 reads CASSSGQGNTGELFF. CDR3 nucleotides: TGTGCCAGCTCATCAGGACAGGGGAACACCGGGGAGCTGTTTTTT.

This clone occurred once. The chain links TRBV19 to TRBJ1-3; perhaps TRBD1 as D (6 bases). Trimming shortened V by 7 bases and J by 2 bases, and 12 bases separated the two germline ends. Germline V CDR1 and CDR2: LNHDA, SQIVND (reference sequence). The CDR3 consists of 14 residues. For the CDR3, the DNA is TGTGCCAGTACCAGGGGAGGGCCTGGAAACACCATATATTTT. It is translated as CASTRGGPGNTIYF.

Worth noting for this clone: This specimen includes other DNA sequences encoding the same CDR3. V and J are TRBV5-1 and TRBJ1-2; D remains ambiguous. CDR1 is SGHRS and CDR2 is YFSETQ in the germline V gene. V was trimmed by 0 bases and J by 0 bases, leaving 6 bases between them. The CDR3 runs to 14 residues. The DNA for the CDR3 is TGCGCCAGCAGCTTGGCCCCAGCTAACTATGGCTACACCTTC. This encodes CASSLAPANYGYTF.

The chain links TRBV5-1 to TRBJ2-7; 10 nucleotides agree with TRBD1. J gave up 3 bases and V 2 bases, and 5 bases lay outside the gene matches. The CDR3 has 15 residues. Germline CDR1 is SGHRS and CDR2 is YFSETQ. The CDR3 sequence is CASSLRQGALYEQYV. CDR3 nucleotide sequence: TGCGCCAGCAGCTTAAGACAGGGGGCACTCTACGAGCAGTACGTC.

The DNA for the CDR3 is TGTGCCAGCAGCGTAAGAGTTGGTGAAAAACTGTTTTTT. Translated, it gives CASSVRVGEKLFF. This chain joins TRBV9 and TRBJ1-4, with D unclear. Germline V gives CDR1 SGDLS, CDR2 YYNGEE. The V end lost 1 base, the J end lost 7 bases, and 8 bases lay between the germline ends. The CDR3 consists of 13 residues.

This clone was seen once. The J gene is TRBJ1-3, the V gene TRBV19; D gene uncertain. V lost 2 bases to trimming and J lost 0 bases, with 8 bases between them. Germline lookup yields CDR1 LNHDA and CDR2 SQIVND (reference sequence). This CDR3 contains 15 residues. The CDR3 loop is CASSILQNSGNTIYF. In DNA, the CDR3 is TGTGCCAGTAGTATACTACAGAACTCTGGAAACACCATATATTTT. The entire variable domain, with the rest obtained from reference TRBV19 and TRBJ1-3, is as follows: DGGITQSPKYLFRKEGQNVTLSCEQNLNHDAMYWYRQDPGQGLRLIYYSQIVNDFQKGDIAEGYSVSREKKESFPLTVTSAQKNPTAFYLCASSILQNSGNTIYFGEGSWLTVV.

The V call is TRBV30, the J call TRBJ1-2; D unclear. V shed 0 bases and J shed 4 bases, with 12 bases lying between them. The CDR3 has 14 residues. Germline V gene sequence: CDR1 GTSNPN, CDR2 SVGIG (reference sequence). The CDR3: CAWSVSRTAYGYTF. CDR3 bases: TGTGCCTGGAGTGTTAGTAGGACTGCCTATGGCTACACCTTC.